The present TCR beta chain was sequenced within a study of OX40 agonist ivuxolimab in advanced cancers. Notes on the research overall: Ivuxolimab was a fully human IgG2 agonistic monoclonal antibody targeting the costimulatory receptor OX40 (CD134). Intravenous ivuxolimab was administered to patients every 2 weeks at six dose levels: 0.01, 0.1, 0.3, 1.5, 3 and 10 mg/kg. Of the approximately 54 patients in dose escalation, 19 had hepatocellular carcinoma, some 15 had melanoma, 9 had renal cell carcinoma and 9 had head and neck cancer. In the dose-escalation cohort, about four fifths of patients were male, and the mean age was roughly 56 years with a range of roughly 23 to 79. Prior anti-PD-1, anti-PD-L1 or anti-CTLA-4 therapy was permitted, and 40% to 50% of dose-escalation patients had received checkpoint inhibitors. Partial responses occurred in three dose-escalation patients, of whom one had hepatocellular carcinoma and two had cutaneous melanoma. Peripheral TCRbeta sequencing was intended to test whether TCR sequence diversity was altered and clonal T-cell expansion was caused by ivuxolimab. The paper covers the monotherapy dose-escalation part of the phase I ivuxolimab trial, which included N of about 50 patients. Points the paper makes about the study in general: On average, CD8+ T cells showed more expanded clones than CD4+ T cells after ivuxolimab. Low levels of normalized T-cell clonal expansion were also seen in some nonresponding patients. Which antigens the clonally expanded peripheral T cells were specific for was not determined. In partial responders in the 0.1-3.0 mg/kg groups, normalized peripheral clonal expansion was found to be among the lowest, especially among CD8+ T cells. At doses of 0.1 to 3.0 mg/kg, clonal expansion of both CD4+ and CD8+ blood T cells was observed from baseline to week 6.

As for this clone: This receptor's antigen is unknown. No qualities accompany the bases; no much larger clone lies one base away.

V is cut back by 2 bases and J by 0 bases, with 5 bases in the junction unmatched. The CDR3 measures 17 amino acids from cysteine to phenylalanine. Of the read, only the CDR3 DNA is kept; its 51 bases are in frame from base 1. CDR1 and CDR2, looked up from the germline V gene, are KGHSH and LQKENI. The trial excluded patients who had a history of autoimmune disease or who were on systemic immunosuppression. Peripheral blood for TCR sequencing was drawn from every dose cohort at baseline, at cycle 4 day 1 and at cycle 7 day 1. Samples were obtained from an open-label, multicenter, first-in-human phase I dose-escalation trial of ivuxolimab. Adults with locally advanced or metastatic head and neck squamous cell, hepatocellular, melanoma or renal cell carcinoma were enrolled in the trial. Before TCR sequencing, CD4+ T cells and CD8+ T cells were sorted from peripheral blood as separate populations. Genomic DNA was extracted from sorted cells for sequencing of the TCRbeta CDR3 region. The immunoSEQ Assay was used for sequencing of TCRbeta CDR3 regions. TCRdb provides this immuneACCESS table in a form limited to in-frame rearrangements. Some clones are lacking; in checked studies, under half of them reflect an unresolved V gene, and why the rest are absent is not known. The sample table shows around 86,000 clones, and 75% to 90% are seen once. The biggest ten clones account for more than 0.3% of the sample.

The rearrangement combines TRBV18 with TRBJ1-4; TRBD1 lines up with 8 middle nucleotides. The clonotype comes from an adult with an advanced solid tumor such as melanoma, head and neck, liver or kidney cancer. The sample consisted of CD4+ or CD8+ T cells sorted from blood, taken in a trial of the OX40 agonist ivuxolimab. The DNA sequence is as follows: TGTGCCAGCTCACCAGTGCAGGGGGCATCAACTAATGAAAAACTGTTTTTT. Its amino acids are CASSPVQGASTNEKLFF.